Listed below are T cell receptor beta chains from one sample, sequenced in a study of T-cell reconstitution after alpha-beta-depleted transplantation in children. TCRdb passed the PCR reads through MiXCR, listing each CDR3 protein once. The table has around 440,000 distinct CDR3 sequences, about 10% seen once; the top ten hold roughly 2.1%. Source: PBMCs, taken before TCRalphabeta/CD19-depleted stem cell transplant. The receptor set was obtained from a child aged 2 to 10 with inherited bone marrow failure, due to receive a stem cell transplant. Both conserved end residues are part of each CDR3. The D gene is left open where the match is weak. Only part of the rows carry a size: once, few, many, or a class if the clone is expanded.

clone_size d_call j_call v_call cdr3_aa cdr3_nt
many - TRBJ2-3 TRBV7-8 CASSPTPRWGFTDTQYF TGTGCCAGCAGCCCTACTCCTAGATGGGGATTCACAGATACGCAGTATTTT
- - TRBJ2-5 TRBV7-2 CASSPRPTETQYF TGTGCCAGCAGCCCTCGGCCGACGGAGACCCAGTACTTC
many - TRBJ1-6 TRBV27 CASKRQGAGSPLHF TGTGCCAGCAAGCGGCAGGGAGCGGGCTCACCCCTCCACTTT
- TRBD2 TRBJ2-7 TRBV30 CAWSLGTSGMYEQYF TGTGCCTGGAGCCTCGGGACTAGCGGGATGTACGAGCAGTACTTC
- - TRBJ2-1 TRBV20-1 CSATPDMYNEQFF TGCAGTGCTACCCCGGACATGTACAATGAGCAGTTCTTC
- - TRBJ2-1 TRBV5-6 CASSLTGAPGDEQFF TGTGCCAGCAGCTTGACCGGGGCCCCCGGCGATGAGCAGTTCTTC
many - TRBJ1-1 TRBV5-1 CASSLGQEAFF TGCGCCAGCAGCTTGGGGCAGGAAGCTTTCTTT
few TRBD1 TRBJ1-5 TRBV6-6 CASRDRGSQPQHF TGTGCCAGCAGGGACAGGGGCTCTCAGCCCCAGCATTTT
many - TRBJ1-2 TRBV7-2 CASSQYGAGVGYTF TGTGCCAGCAGCCAGTACGGGGCAGGAGTCGGCTACACCTTC
many TRBD2 TRBJ2-1 TRBV27 CASSPPPGLAGGHEQFF TGTGCCAGCAGTCCTCCTCCGGGACTAGCGGGAGGGCATGAGCAGTTCTTC
few - TRBJ2-7 TRBV19 CASSPSRTVNEQYF TGTGCCAGTAGTCCCTCCCGGACGGTCAACGAGCAGTACTTC
few - TRBJ2-1 TRBV2 CASSGSGPEAPNEQFF TGTGCCAGCAGTGGGTCGGGACCTGAAGCCCCCAATGAGCAGTTCTTC
many TRBD2 TRBJ2-5 TRBV29-1 CSVEDRSRGRGRETQYF TGCAGCGTTGAAGATCGTAGCCGGGGGAGGGGTCGGGAGACCCAGTACTTC
few TRBD2 TRBJ2-3 TRBV27 CASTRGLAGGTDTQYF TGTGCCAGCACCCGGGGGCTAGCGGGAGGGACAGATACGCAGTATTTT
many TRBD1 TRBJ1-1 TRBV11-2 CASSEAPGGRAFF TGTGCCAGCAGCGAAGCCCCAGGGGGCAGAGCTTTCTTT
- TRBD1 TRBJ1-5 TRBV12-3/TRBV12-4 CASSGGIAGQGANQPQHF TGTGCCAGCAGTGGGGGAATCGCGGGACAGGGGGCGAATCAGCCCCAGCATTTT
many TRBD1 TRBJ2-7 TRBV29-1 CSGRTGATSSYEQYF TGCAGCGGACGGACAGGGGCAACGAGCTCCTACGAGCAGTACTTC
many - TRBJ2-5 TRBV20-1 CSARDVGRETQYF TGCAGTGCTAGAGACGTTGGGCGGGAGACCCAGTACTTC
many TRBD2 TRBJ2-1 TRBV30 CAWSVRLAGTYNEQFF TGTGCCTGGAGTGTACGGCTAGCGGGTACCTACAATGAGCAGTTCTTC
many - TRBJ2-1 TRBV29-1 CSVDVWRGEQFF TGCAGCGTTGATGTTTGGAGGGGTGAGCAGTTCTTC
- - TRBJ2-7 TRBV28 CASTTPGGQPSSYEQYF TGTGCCAGCACCACCCCGGGAGGACAGCCTAGCTCCTACGAGCAGTACTTC
many TRBD2 TRBJ2-7 TRBV20-1 CSAKGLAGGYEQYF TGCAGTGCTAAGGGACTAGCGGGAGGATACGAGCAGTACTTC
- - TRBJ2-7 TRBV20-1 CSARDFSEQYF TGCAGTGCTAGAGATTTTTCCGAGCAGTACTTC
many TRBD1 TRBJ2-1 TRBV29-1 CSVEDPRDRGLFF TGCAGCGTTGAAGACCCACGAGACAGGGGGCTGTTCTTC
- - TRBJ2-7 TRBV7-9 CASSLVLGGLYEQYF TGTGCCAGCAGCTTAGTTTTAGGGGGACTCTACGAGCAGTACTTC
many TRBD1 TRBJ2-7 TRBV6-5 CASRYSTGWYF TGTGCCAGCAGGTATTCGACAGGGTGGTACTTC
many - TRBJ1-1 TRBV20-1 CSARGQAYEAFF TGCAGTGCTAGAGGTCAGGCCTATGAAGCTTTCTTT
many TRBD1 TRBJ1-1 TRBV29-1 CSVAGQGHTEAFF TGCAGCGTTGCGGGACAGGGGCACACTGAAGCTTTCTTT
many - TRBJ2-2 TRBV12-3/TRBV12-4 CASSFTALNTGELFF TGTGCCAGCAGTTTTACAGCACTGAACACCGGGGAGCTGTTTTTT
many - TRBJ2-7 TRBV5-4 CASSSRGPMDYEQYF TGTGCCAGCAGCTCGCGGGGACCGATGGACTACGAGCAGTACTTC
many - TRBJ2-2 TRBV28 CASNRWGELFF TGTGCCAGCAACCGTTGGGGGGAGCTGTTTTTT
- TRBD1 TRBJ2-7 TRBV20-1 CSAEPGQGNEQYF TGCAGTGCGGAACCGGGACAGGGGAACGAGCAGTACTTC
- TRBD2 TRBJ2-7 TRBV20-1 CCARDRASGRGLYEQYF TGCTGTGCTAGAGATAGGGCTAGCGGGAGAGGACTCTACGAGCAGTACTTC
many TRBD2 TRBJ2-3 TRBV7-9 CASSPGLLSTDTQYF TGTGCCAGCAGCCCGGGACTACTTAGCACAGATACGCAGTATTTT
few TRBD2 TRBJ2-3 TRBV5-4 CASRRTSGLDPDTQYF TGTGCCAGCAGGCGGACTAGCGGACTTGATCCGGATACGCAGTATTTT
few TRBD1 TRBJ1-1 TRBV5-6 CASSFNRGGTEAFF TGTGCCAGCAGCTTCAACAGGGGGGGTACTGAAGCTTTCTTT
many TRBD2 TRBJ2-1 TRBV10-3 CAIRRLAGGWNEQFF TGTGCCATCAGGAGACTAGCGGGAGGTTGGAATGAGCAGTTCTTC
many - TRBJ2-7 TRBV7-2 CASSLESSSYEQYF TGTGCCAGCAGCTTAGAATCTTCCTCCTACGAGCAGTACTTC
few TRBD2 TRBJ2-2 TRBV5-4 CASSAGGANTGELFF TGTGCCAGCAGTGCGGGAGGAGCGAACACCGGGGAGCTGTTTTTT
many TRBD2 TRBJ2-1 TRBV28 CASSALAGGPYEQFF TGTGCCAGCAGCGCTCTAGCGGGAGGGCCTTATGAGCAGTTCTTC
- TRBD1 TRBJ2-7 TRBV20-1 CSARRIVGQGYF TGCAGTGCTAGGAGGATCGTCGGACAGGGGTACTTC
few TRBD2 TRBJ2-1 TRBV19 CASSISSGRYNEQFF TGTGCCAGTAGCATCTCTAGCGGGAGATACAATGAGCAGTTCTTC
many - TRBJ2-3 TRBV10-3 CAISGGSTDTQYF TGTGCCATCAGTGGAGGGTCTACAGATACGCAGTATTTT
- TRBD2 TRBJ2-1 TRBV27 CASSLPPGTSPLSSYNEQFF TGTGCCAGCAGTCTTCCTCCCGGGACTAGCCCTCTTAGCTCCTACAATGAGCAGTTCTTC
many - TRBJ2-1 TRBV20-1 CSARDLGRSYNEQFF TGCAGTGCTAGAGATCTGGGCAGATCCTACAATGAGCAGTTCTTC
many TRBD2 TRBJ2-3 TRBV6-5 CASSSWTSGRGDTQYF TGTGCCAGCAGTTCCTGGACTAGCGGGAGAGGAGATACGCAGTATTTT
many TRBD2 TRBJ2-3 TRBV27 CASSAGLAGTIGASTDTQYF TGTGCCAGCAGTGCTGGACTAGCGGGTACAATAGGGGCCTCCACAGATACGCAGTATTTT
many TRBD2 TRBJ2-5 TRBV12-3/TRBV12-4 CASSPSGRKTQYF TGTGCCAGCAGTCCTAGCGGGAGGAAGACCCAGTACTTC
many TRBD2 TRBJ2-5 TRBV20-1 CSASPLLAAQETQYF TGCAGTGCTTCGCCTTTACTAGCGGCCCAAGAGACCCAGTACTTC
- - TRBJ2-7 TRBV6-5 CASSYVPGGYEQYF TGTGCCAGCAGTTACGTGCCCGGTGGCTACGAGCAGTACTTC
few TRBD2 TRBJ2-1 TRBV30 CARIVGRASWNYNEQFF TGTGCGAGGATAGTTGGGAGGGCCAGCTGGAACTACAATGAGCAGTTCTTC
- - TRBJ2-7 TRBV12-3/TRBV12-4 CASSPGVASCEQYF TGTGCCAGCAGTCCTGGCGTTGCGTCCTGCGAGCAGTACTTC
many - TRBJ1-4 TRBV7-9 CASSGSGGDEKLFF TGTGCCAGCAGCGGTTCGGGGGGCGATGAAAAACTGTTTTTT
many TRBD1 TRBJ2-2 TRBV20-1 CSAHRGRYTGELFF TGCAGTGCTCACAGGGGTCGGTACACCGGGGAGCTGTTTTTT
many - TRBJ2-7 TRBV20-1 CSARGPIRASYEQYF TGCAGTGCTAGAGGTCCCATTAGGGCATCCTACGAGCAGTACTTC
- TRBD2 TRBJ2-7 TRBV19 CASQPTSGRTEQYF TGTGCCAGTCAGCCGACTAGCGGGAGGACCGAGCAGTACTTC
few TRBD2 TRBJ2-7 TRBV4-1 CASSQAPLAGGPGEQYF TGCGCCAGCAGCCAAGCTCCACTAGCGGGAGGGCCGGGGGAGCAGTACTTC
many - TRBJ2-4 TRBV28 CASSLVRGGSGIQYF TGTGCCAGCAGTTTAGTCAGGGGGGGTTCGGGCATTCAGTACTTC
many - TRBJ2-1 TRBV5-1 CASSLGPRNEQFF TGCGCCAGCAGCCTTGGGCCCCGCAATGAGCAGTTCTTC